This T cell receptor (beta chain) was recorded in a study of T cells in Graves' hyperthyroidism and ophthalmopathy (dated by TCRdb to the late 2010s). About the investigation overall: Peripheral blood samples were taken at initial diagnosis, before any treatment was given. TCR Vbeta CDR3 sequencing of 130 to 150 peripheral blood samples (approximately 44 ophthalmopathy, some 75 hyperthyroidism and approximately 17 progressor patients) is reported in the paper. To identify TCR V-J signatures that set the groups apart, the researchers used a discovery cohort of about a hundred patients, made up of under 45 with Graves' ophthalmopathy and 55 to 65 with stable Graves' hyperthyroidism. The 75 to 100 discovery patients were divided at random into training and test sets in a 7:3 ratio. Thyroid tissue and blood T-cell repertoires from about six Graves' hyperthyroidism patients were also compared in the study. Prospective prediction of ophthalmopathy was tested in an independent validation cohort consisting of 18 to 20 hyperthyroidism patients and more than 15 patients who later progressed to ophthalmopathy. After blood sampling, hyperthyroidism patients were treated with methimazole at a starting dose of 30 mg daily, and ophthalmopathy patients were treated with high-dose intravenous methylprednisolone.

Stable Graves' hyperthyroidism was defined as no progression to ophthalmopathy during 18 months of follow-up. The hyperthyroidism patients were between 18 and 65 years old and newly diagnosed, with a disease duration of less than 2 months. The study excluded patients with uncontrolled infections, other autoimmune diseases, pregnancy or lactation. Diagnoses were based on clinical symptoms, serum thyroxine and TRAb, thyroid ultrasound and orbital computed tomography. PBMCs were isolated from about 10 ml of fresh peripheral blood by Ficoll-Paque density gradient centrifugation. Trizol reagent was used to extract total RNA, and RNA quality was then checked on an Agilent 2100 Bioanalyzer. For CDR1 and CDR2, the germline V gene lists ENHRY and SYGVKD. V was cut back by 7 bases and J by 7 bases, leaving a gap of 11 bases between them. The CDR3 runs 11 amino acids, cysteine and phenylalanine included. The only DNA kept is the CDR3, 33 bases in frame from the first base.

The TCR beta CDR3 regions were amplified from RNA transcripts. The first round of RT-PCR for the TCR CDR3 was performed with the HTBI primer set and the Qiagen OneStep RT-PCR kit. Libraries were constructed in a second round of multiplex PCR, after which size selection and purification were performed. Sequencing of the libraries was done on an Illumina HiSeq2000 using paired-end 100 bp reads. The study's own analysis went as follows. SOAPnuke was used to process the raw data, throwing out any read that contained adapters or uncalled bases, had a mean Phred below 15, or lacked an exact constant-primer or identifier match. COPE v1.2.5 was used to merge high-quality paired reads, and clonotypes were defined as unique nucleotide sequences. MiTCR v1.1 was used to align clonotypes to the IMGT TRBV, TRBD and TRBJ reference segments. Only V-J combinations with frequency above 0.0001, covering approximately 99% of repertoires, were analysed. The TCS score was defined as the ratio of F50 (clonal expansion) to E x V (chaos), calculated using BLOSUM62-based TCRdist between CDR3 peptides within each V-J. Welch's t-statistics and random forest reduced roughly 540 V-J features to 10 to 15, which were used in a naive Bayes classifier (R e1071). In TCRdb, the public reads were trimmed at Q25 with fastp and aligned with MiXCR, with productive beta chains retained. CDR3 protein sequences are deduplicated, and each keeps its most common genes and DNA. These V and J calls rely on TCRdb rather than the paper's analysis. The sample yields under 350,000 distinct CDR3 sequences; under 25% were counted once. The top ten hold under 55% of the sample.

What the study reported, not specific to this receptor: In validation, the model predicted progression to ophthalmopathy a median of 6.5 months before onset, with approximately 70% sensitivity and about 72% specificity. Most expanded thyroid clonotypes (frequency above 0.001) were also found in blood, which suggests that blood repertoires may mirror thyroid immune responses. In cross-validation, a model built on a 13 V-J signature told ophthalmopathy apart from stable hyperthyroidism with 85% to 90% sensitivity and about 81% specificity, and in testing the same model reached 80%/75%. No statistical method was used to fix the sample size in advance, and group allocation was not hidden from the investigators.

Points on this clonotype: Its binding antigen is unknown. Base quality data are lacking; no much larger clone is found one base away.

The clonotype originates from a woman aged 45-65 years with Graves' hyperthyroidism. This sequence uses TRBV10-3 and TRBJ2-7; the D region possibly corresponds to TRBD2 (5 bases align). Sequencing was carried out using blood. The CDR3 protein sequence reads: CAIKDFNEQYF. The DNA reads as follows: TGTGCCATCAAGGACTTTAATGAGCAGTACTTC.